One sample yielded the 29 T cell receptor beta chains listed below, sequenced in a study of CD8+ T cells in alopecia areata. Investigators isolated RNA and reverse transcribed it into cDNA to act as the sequencing template. The data were produced by immunoSEQ multiplex PCR, yet TCRdb's version contains in-frame clones alone and is incomplete. This repertoire shows 35,000 to 45,000 clones, 80% to 95% found once; its top ten account for about 20%. Stated treatment: oral pan-JAK inhibitor, 5-10 mg twice daily. The material was CD8+ T cells sorted from blood, obtained at week 24, from a patient treated with tofacitinib. Every receptor here comes from a human donor with alopecia areata.

The chain joins TRBV5-1 to TRBJ2-7; tentatively, D is TRBD1 or TRBD2 (5 bases each). CDR1 is SGHRS and CDR2 is YFSETQ in the germline V gene. The CDR3 consists of 15 residues. Trimming stripped 1 base from V and 5 bases from J, with 16 bases between. In DNA, the CDR3 is TGCGCCAGCAGCTTGAGATCGGGGCTAGTGGACGAGCAGTACTTC. Translation gives CASSLRSGLVDEQYF.

The gene calls are TRBV30 and TRBJ2-7, with 8 bases matching TRBD1. V lost 3 bases to trimming and J lost 6 bases; unmatched junction nucleotides: 4. Germline CDR1 reads GTSNPN; CDR2 reads SVGIG (reference sequence). The CDR3 length is 12 residues. CDR3 in amino acids: CAWSVTGGEQYF. For the CDR3, the DNA is TGTGCCTGGAGCGTTACAGGGGGCGAGCAGTACTTC.

This clone appeared once. J is TRBJ2-3 and V is TRBV23-1; D is unresolved. TRBV23-1 is classed as an ORF, of uncertain function. This CDR3 has 12 amino acids. Trimming stripped 0 bases from V and 6 bases from J, with 4 bases between. The CDR3 protein is CASSQSGDTQYF. CDR3 coding DNA: TGCGCCAGCAGTCAATCAGGGGATACGCAGTATTTT.

This clone was observed a single time. The rearrangement links TRBV29-1 to TRBJ2-2; D may match TRBD1 or TRBD2 (5 bases each). Germline V gene sequence: CDR1 SQVTM, CDR2 ANQGSEA. The CDR3 runs to 18 residues. V was cut by 7 bases and J by 2 bases, with 26 bases left in between. As DNA, the CDR3 is TGCAGCGGTCGGGGCAGGCAAGATTCTACAAGTAACACCGGGGAGCTGTTTTTT. Its translation is CSGRGRQDSTSNTGELFF.

The chain uses TRBV25-1 and TRBJ2-7, with D perhaps matching TRBD2 (6 bases). V lost 1 base and J lost 7, with 14 bases in between. The germline gives CDR1 MGHDK, CDR2 SYGVNS. CDR3 length equals 14 residues. The CDR3 nucleotides are TGTGCCAGCAGTGAATGGTCCGACGGGGGTGAGCAGTACTTC. This translates into CASSEWSDGGEQYF.

The J gene is TRBJ2-7, the V gene TRBV5-5; possible D gene TRBD1, 5 bases. Trimming removed 0 bases from V and 3 bases from J, with 13 bases in between. The germline CDR1 and CDR2 sequences are SGHKS and YYEKEE (reference sequence). The CDR3 loop spans 15 amino acids. The CDR3 DNA sequence: TGTGCCAGCAGCTTGGAACACGAGACAGACTACGAGCAGTACTTC. Residues: CASSLEHETDYEQYF.

The chain links TRBV30 to TRBJ2-7; perhaps D is TRBD1 or TRBD2 (6 bases each). V dropped 7 bases and J dropped 2 bases, with 12 bases sitting between them. CDR1 is GTSNPN and CDR2 is SVGIG in the germline V gene (reference sequence). There are 12 residues in the CDR3. The CDR3 loop is CASEGVTYEQYF. In DNA form, the CDR3 reads TGTGCCTCGGAGGGGGTCACCTACGAGCAGTACTTC.

This clone was seen a few times. This chain links TRBV7-9 with TRBJ2-1, with 11 bases aligning to TRBD2. From germline, CDR1 is SEHNR and CDR2 FQNEAQ (reference sequence). The J segment lost 8 bases and the V segment lost 3 bases, leaving 6 bases of the junction unmatched. The CDR3 is 15 residues long. DNA of the CDR3: TGTGCCAGCAGCTTCGGTAGCGGGGGGGCTGATGAGCAGTTCTTC. This gives the protein CASSFGSGGADEQFF.

The J gene is TRBJ2-7, the V gene TRBV28, with D hard to call. In germline, CDR1 is MDHEN, CDR2 SYDVKM. Trimming took off 7 bases at V and 3 bases at J, with 16 bases between the two ends. The CDR3 extends over 14 amino acids. In nucleotides, the CDR3 is TGTGCCAGCACGGACGTTGATGGAATCTACGAGCAGTACTTC. Amino acids: CASTDVDGIYEQYF.

The chain recombines TRBV6-1 with TRBJ2-2, with a tentative D call TRBD1 (5 bases). The germline V gene encodes CDR1 MNHNS and CDR2 SASEGT. Trimming shortened V by 3 bases and J by 1 base, and 12 bases separated the two germline ends. The CDR3 sequence is 16 residues long. The DNA of the CDR3 is TGTGCCAGCAGTGATCAAACCCAGGGGAACACCGGGGAGCTGTTTTTT. This translates into CASSDQTQGNTGELFF.

This clone is a singleton in its sample. This rearrangement joins TRBV28 to TRBJ2-1, with a possible D match to TRBD2 (6 bases). CDR1 is MDHEN and CDR2 is SYDVKM in the germline V gene. This CDR3 is 16 amino acids long. Deletions cut 5 bases from V and 0 bases from J, with 14 bases between. The CDR3 DNA is TGTGCCAGCAGTCCCCCCAGCGGGTACTCCTACAATGAGCAGTTCTTC. As protein: CASSPPSGYSYNEQFF.

The chain joins TRBV4-3 to TRBJ2-1; D uncertain. This CDR3 spans 15 amino acids. Between the trimmed V and J ends, which lost 0 bases and 3 bases, there was a span of 9 bases. Germline CDR1 LGHNA, CDR2 YSLEER. The CDR3 region has the DNA TGCGCCAGCAGCCAAGATTGGCCAGACTACAATGAGCAGTTCTTC. Encoded protein: CASSQDWPDYNEQFF.

The chain couples TRBV7-6 to TRBJ2-1; maybe TRBD2 (5 bases). From germline, CDR1 is SGHVS and CDR2 FNYEAQ. V lost 2 bases and J lost 4, with 6 bases in between. The CDR3 has 13 residues. The CDR3 sequence is CASSLREYNEQFF. In DNA form, the CDR3 reads TGTGCCAGCAGCTTAAGGGAGTACAATGAGCAGTTCTTC.

The rearrangement joins TRBV29-1 to TRBJ2-5; D gene ambiguous. In germline, CDR1 is SQVTM, CDR2 ANQGSEA. The CDR3 is 15 residues long. The V and J ends lost 8 bases and 7 bases respectively, with 26 bases between them. The CDR3 DNA follows: TGCAGCCCCCTCGTTGTTGGCCTTGGCTATGGGACCCAGTACTTC. It codes for CSPLVVGLGYGTQYF.

This clone was seen only once. The J gene is TRBJ2-1, the V gene TRBV27; 8 bases map to TRBD2. Germline-derived CDR1 and CDR2 are MNHEY and SMNVEV (reference sequence). The CDR3 spans 17 residues. After removal of 7 bases from V and 5 bases from J, the junction contained 16 bases not matched to a gene. The CDR3: CASTTLPGLGVDNEQFF. Written as DNA, the CDR3 is TGTGCCAGCACCACCCTCCCGGGACTAGGGGTCGACAATGAGCAGTTCTTC.

This clone showed up just once. The chain recombines TRBV27 with TRBJ2-6; D remains unclear. CDR3 length equals 13 residues. With 6 bases removed from V and 1 base from J, the gap between germline ends came to 4 bases. CDR1 is MNHEY and CDR2 is SMNVEV in the germline V gene (reference sequence). CDR3 in DNA: TGTGCCAGCAGCCCGTCTGGGGCCAACGTCCTGACTTTC. Translating gives CASSPSGANVLTF.

This chain links TRBV29-1 with TRBJ2-6, with a possible D match to TRBD2 (5 bases). Germline V CDR1 and CDR2: SQVTM, ANQGSEA. The CDR3 spans 14 residues. V was trimmed by 6 bases and J by 0 bases, leaving 9 bases between them. The CDR3 region is CSVDGGSGANVLTF. The CDR3 DNA sequence: TGCAGCGTAGATGGAGGCTCTGGGGCCAACGTCCTGACTTTC.

The rearrangement links TRBV7-9 to TRBJ2-1; TRBD2 matches at 15 bases. This CDR3 is built from 18 residues. The germline V gene encodes CDR1 SEHNR and CDR2 FQNEAQ (reference sequence). J gave up 8 bases and V 0 bases, and 8 bases lay outside the gene matches. CDR3 in amino acids: CASSLAGLAGGRGHEQFF. In DNA, the CDR3 is TGTGCCAGCAGCTTAGCGGGACTAGCGGGGGGAAGAGGGCATGAGCAGTTCTTC.

This chain joins TRBV5-4 and TRBJ2-5; 12 nucleotides agree with TRBD2. The CDR3 extends over 16 amino acids. Germline CDR1 is SGHNT and CDR2 is YYREEE (reference sequence). Trimming at V came to 2 bases and at J to 1 base, leaving 3 bases not matched to a gene. In nucleotides, the CDR3 is TGTGCCAGCAGCTTCGGACTAGCGGGGCGCCAAGAGACCCAGTACTTC. Its translation is CASSFGLAGRQETQYF.

CDR3 region: CASSLPLRGDEQFF. CDR3 nucleotide sequence: TGCGCCAGCAGCCTGCCTCTAAGGGGGGATGAGCAGTTCTTC. This rearrangement joins TRBV4-1 to TRBJ2-1, with D perhaps given as TRBD1 or TRBD2 (6 bases each). Germline lookup yields CDR1 MGHRA and CDR2 YSYEKL. The V and J ends lost 4 bases and 8 bases respectively, with 15 bases between them. This CDR3 region has 14 residues.

The rearrangement joins TRBV10-3 to TRBJ2-5, with 13 bases aligning to TRBD2. The CDR3 is 15 residues long. Germline V CDR1 and CDR2: ENHRY, SYGVKD. The V gene end was trimmed by 0 bases and the J gene end by 5 bases; junction bases not matched to a gene: 0. The CDR3, as DNA: TGTGCCATCAGTGAGTCGACTAGCGGGGGGGAGACCCAGTACTTC. It codes for CAISESTSGGETQYF.

The CDR3 nucleotides read TGTGCCAGCAGCCCGACGGGGGGACAGGGCTTCGAGCAGTACTTC. This encodes CASSPTGGQGFEQYF. This rearrangement joins TRBV7-8 to TRBJ2-7, with 9 bases identical to TRBD1. The V gene end was trimmed by 5 bases and the J gene end by 6 bases; junction bases not matched to a gene: 11. There are 15 residues in the CDR3. Per the germline V gene, CDR1 is SGHVS and CDR2 is FQNEAQ.

The chain recombines TRBV5-6 with TRBJ2-7, with D perhaps matching TRBD1 (5 bases). The CDR3 has 14 residues. V lost 0 bases and J 2 bases, leaving 9 bases between the germline ends. Germline CDR1 SGHDT, CDR2 YYEEEE. This CDR3 is CASSLDRQTYEQYF. The CDR3 region has the DNA TGTGCCAGCAGCTTGGATAGACAGACCTACGAGCAGTACTTC.

The V call is TRBV27, the J call TRBJ2-3, with 7 nucleotides matching TRBD1. Germline loops: CDR1 MNHEY, CDR2 SMNVEV (reference sequence). Trimming removed 6 bases from V and 10 bases from J; junction bases left unmatched: 10. The CDR3 is 13 residues long. The CDR3: CASSDRTGDSQYF. The CDR3 nucleotides are TGTGCCAGCAGCGATAGAACAGGGGATTCGCAGTATTTT.

The rearrangement uses TRBV7-8 and TRBJ2-1; D may be TRBD2 (7 bases). In germline, CDR1 is SGHVS, CDR2 FQNEAQ. The CDR3 has 13 residues. V gave up 6 bases and J gave up 7 bases, with 13 bases separating them. This chain's CDR3 is CASSGGAGNEQFF. For the CDR3, the DNA is TGTGCCAGCAGTGGGGGGGCAGGAAATGAGCAGTTCTTC.

V is TRBV7-3 and J is TRBJ2-3; 12 bases match TRBD2. V lost 5 bases, J lost 4 bases, and 7 bases stayed unmatched. CDR1 is SGHTA, CDR2 FQGTGA, per germline. The length of the CDR3 is 16 residues. This chain's CDR3 is CASSLPLAGGPDTQYF. The CDR3 DNA follows: TGTGCCAGCAGCCTCCCACTAGCGGGGGGACCAGATACGCAGTATTTT.

V and J are TRBV23-1 and TRBJ1-5; D unresolved. TRBV23-1 counts as an open reading frame of uncertain function. V was clipped by 3 bases and J by 0 bases, with 9 bases between them. This CDR3 has 15 amino acids. The chain's CDR3 is CASSHSSASNQPQHF. The CDR3 region has the DNA TGCGCCAGCAGTCATTCCAGTGCTAGCAATCAGCCCCAGCATTTT.

Notes on this clone: Other DNA sequences in the same sample also yield this CDR3. V gene TRBV4-1 combines with J gene TRBJ2-5; the D gene is possibly TRBD2 (6 bases). This CDR3 is built from 18 residues. Per the germline V gene, CDR1 is MGHRA and CDR2 is YSYEKL. V was pared by 1 base and J by 0 bases, with 18 bases between. The CDR3 region is CASSQVGVVSGDQETQYF. Here the CDR3 DNA reads TGCGCCAGCAGCCAAGTTGGGGTCGTTAGCGGAGACCAAGAGACCCAGTACTTC.

As for this clone: This sample also contains other DNA sequences that code for the same CDR3. The V call is TRBV11-2, the J call TRBJ2-2, with unresolved D. Germline lookup yields CDR1 SGHAT and CDR2 FQNNGV. There are 14 residues in the CDR3. Trimming took 3 bases from V and 1 from J, leaving 6 bases between them. The CDR3 region is CASSLGQNTGELFF. In DNA, the CDR3 is TGTGCCAGCAGCTTGGGCCAGAACACCGGGGAGCTGTTTTTT.